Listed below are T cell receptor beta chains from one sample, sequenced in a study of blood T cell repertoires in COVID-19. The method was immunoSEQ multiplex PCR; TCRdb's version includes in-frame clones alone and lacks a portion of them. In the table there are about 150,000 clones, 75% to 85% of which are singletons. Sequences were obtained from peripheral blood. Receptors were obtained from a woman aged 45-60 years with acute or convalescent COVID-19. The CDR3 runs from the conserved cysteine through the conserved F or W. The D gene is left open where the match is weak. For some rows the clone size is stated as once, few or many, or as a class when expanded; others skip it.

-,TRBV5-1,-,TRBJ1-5,TGCGCCAGCAGCCCCCTCGGTCAAACCAACCCTCAGCCCCAGCATTTT,CASSPLGQTNPQPQHF
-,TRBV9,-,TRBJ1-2,TGTGCCAGCAGCCCGGAGGGCTATGGCTACACCTTC,CASSPEGYGYTF
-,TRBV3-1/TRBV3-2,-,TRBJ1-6,TGTGCCAGCAGCCAAGGAGGTACACCCCTCCACTTT,CASSQGGTPLHF
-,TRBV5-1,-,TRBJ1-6,TGCGCCAGCAGCTTGGACGGGGGGATTAATTCACCCCTCCACTTT,CASSLDGGINSPLHF
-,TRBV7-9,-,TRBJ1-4,TGTGCCAGCAGCTTGACAGGTGGCTATGCAACTAATGAAAAACTGTTTTTT,CASSLTGGYATNEKLFF
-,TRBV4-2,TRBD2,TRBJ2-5,TGTGCCAGCAGCCGGCACCTCACGGGTGGGGGGGGTGCGGAGACCCAGTACTTC,CASSRHLTGGGGAETQYF
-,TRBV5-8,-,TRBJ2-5,TGTGCCAGCAGCTTGTCTCAGGGAAGGGTGACCCAGTACTTC,CASSLSQGRVTQYF
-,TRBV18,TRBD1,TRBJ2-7,TGTGCCAGCTCAGCCACGGGACAGGGGTACGAGCAGTACTTC,CASSATGQGYEQYF
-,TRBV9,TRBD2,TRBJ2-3,TGTGCCAGCAGCGCCCCCAGCGGGGGGACTAGCACAGATACGCAGTATTTT,CASSAPSGGTSTDTQYF
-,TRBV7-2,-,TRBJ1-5,TGTGCCAGCAGCTTAGCAATAGGAGGGGAGGTTAGCAATCAGCCCCAGCATTTT,CASSLAIGGEVSNQPQHF
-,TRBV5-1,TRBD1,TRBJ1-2,TGCGCCAGCAGCTGGGGGACAGGGATAAACTATGGCTACACCTTC,CASSWGTGINYGYTF
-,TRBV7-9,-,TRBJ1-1,TGTGCCAGCAGCTTAGGGCAGAACACTGAAGCTTTCTTT,CASSLGQNTEAFF
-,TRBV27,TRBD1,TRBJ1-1,TGTGCCAGCAGTATAAACAGGGGAGACACTGAAGCTTTCTTT,CASSINRGDTEAFF
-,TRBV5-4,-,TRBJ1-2,TGTGCCAGCAGCTTATTTTCTCTACCATATGGCTACACCTTC,CASSLFSLPYGYTF
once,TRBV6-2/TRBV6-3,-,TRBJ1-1,TGTGCCAGCAGTTGGAATGTGGGCGCGGGTGAAGCTTTCTTT,CASSWNVGAGEAFF
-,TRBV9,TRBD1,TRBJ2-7,TGTGCCAGCAGCGTGGACCCGGGACAGGATACCTACGAGCAGTACTTC,CASSVDPGQDTYEQYF
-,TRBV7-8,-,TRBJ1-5,TGTGCCAGCAGCTTAGGGCTCGATCAGCCCCAGCATTTT,CASSLGLDQPQHF
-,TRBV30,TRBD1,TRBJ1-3,TGTGCCTGGACCGCAAAGGGGGCGGCTGGAAACACCATATATTTT,CAWTAKGAAGNTIYF
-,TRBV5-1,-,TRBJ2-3,TGCGCCAGCGACGGGGGTATAGACACAGATACGCAGTATTTT,CASDGGIDTDTQYF
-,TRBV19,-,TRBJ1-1,TGTGCCAGTAGTATCTCTGCGGTGAACACTGAAGCTTTCTTT,CASSISAVNTEAFF
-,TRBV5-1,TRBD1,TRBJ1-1,TGCGCCAGCAGCTTGGAAGGGGGCGGGTGGCACACTGAAGCTTTCTTT,CASSLEGGGWHTEAFF
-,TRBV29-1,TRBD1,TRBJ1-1,TGCAGCGCCCACAGGGGGCGAAGCACTGAAGCTTTCTTT,CSAHRGRSTEAFF
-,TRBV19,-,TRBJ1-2,TGTGCCAGTAGGCCGACAGTTATGAATGGCTACACCTTC,CASRPTVMNGYTF
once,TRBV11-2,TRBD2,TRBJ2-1,TGTGCCAGCAGCTTATATCAGAGCGGGGGCAATGAGCAGTTCTTC,CASSLYQSGGNEQFF
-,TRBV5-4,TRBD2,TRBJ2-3,TGTGCCAGCAGCTTGAAAAGCGGGGGTAGCACAGATACGCAGTATTTT,CASSLKSGGSTDTQYF
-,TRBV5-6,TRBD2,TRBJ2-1,TGTGCCAGCAGCCATGGTGCGGCGGGGGGGATCAATGAGCAGTTCTTC,CASSHGAAGGINEQFF
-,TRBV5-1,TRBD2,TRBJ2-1,TGCGCCAGCAGGAGCGGGGGGGCCGCGAATGAGCAGTTCTTC,CASRSGGAANEQFF
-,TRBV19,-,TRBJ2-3,TGTGCCAGTAGGATTACAGGGCCTAGCACAGATACGCAGTATTTT,CASRITGPSTDTQYF
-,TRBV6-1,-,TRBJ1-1,TGTGCCAGCAGTGAGACCAGGGGTGCGGGCACTGAAGCTTTCTTT,CASSETRGAGTEAFF
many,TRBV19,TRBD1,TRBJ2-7,TGTGCCGGACGCGGACAGGGGAGGACCGAGCAGTACTTC,CAGRGQGRTEQYF
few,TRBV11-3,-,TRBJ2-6,TGTGCCAGCAGCCGCGGCACAGGATCTGGGGCCAACGTCCTGACTTTC,CASSRGTGSGANVLTF
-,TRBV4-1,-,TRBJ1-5,TGCGCCAGCAGCCAAGATTGGGGCAGTAGCAATCAGCCCCAGCATTTT,CASSQDWGSSNQPQHF
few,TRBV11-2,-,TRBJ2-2,TGTGCCAGCAGCGTCCCGGGGGCGAACACCGGGGAGCTGTTTTTT,CASSVPGANTGELFF
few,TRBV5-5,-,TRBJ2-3,TGTGCCAGCAGACCAGGGGCAATAGATACGCAGTATTTT,CASRPGAIDTQYF
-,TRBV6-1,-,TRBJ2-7,TGTGCCAGCAGTGAGGCGGGTACCTACGAGCAGTACTTC,CASSEAGTYEQYF
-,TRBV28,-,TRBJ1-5,TGTGCCAGCAGCCACCGGAGGGCTGAGGCTCATCAGCCCCAGCATTTT,CASSHRRAEAHQPQHF
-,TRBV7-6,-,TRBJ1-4,TGTGCCAGCAGCCCCGGTGGGGTAAACCAGGGGGAAAAACTGTTTTTT,CASSPGGVNQGEKLFF
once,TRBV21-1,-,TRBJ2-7,TGTGCCAGCAGCAAAGTCCGGGCGGGGGAGTCGTCCTACGAGCAGTACTTC,CASSKVRAGESSYEQYF
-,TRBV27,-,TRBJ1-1,TGTGCCAGCAGTTCCCAGTACACTGAAGCTTTCTTT,CASSSQYTEAFF
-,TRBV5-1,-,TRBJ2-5,TGCGCCAGCAGCTTCATTTCTACTAGTCCAGGGACCCAGTACTTC,CASSFISTSPGTQYF
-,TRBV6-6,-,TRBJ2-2,TGTGCCAGCAGTCCTCTAGGGGGGACAGAGAACACCGGGGAGCTGTTTTTT,CASSPLGGTENTGELFF
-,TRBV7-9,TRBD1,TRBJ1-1,TGTGCCAGCAGCTCAGGGGGCGAAACTTTCTTT,CASSSGGETFF
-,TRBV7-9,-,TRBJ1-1,TGTGCCAGCAGCTCTTCAGGGGAACCTAACACTGAAGCTTTCTTT,CASSSSGEPNTEAFF
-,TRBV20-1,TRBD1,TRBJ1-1,TGCAGTGCTAGTAGACCCGGGACAGGGGCTGAAGCTTTCTTT,CSASRPGTGAEAFF
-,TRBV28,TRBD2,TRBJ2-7,TGTGCCAGCAGTTTTTTAGCGGGGTCCTACGAGCAGTACTTC,CASSFLAGSYEQYF
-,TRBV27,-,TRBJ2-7,TGTGCCAGCAGTTTAGGAGGGTACGAGCAGTACTTC,CASSLGGYEQYF
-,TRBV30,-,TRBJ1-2,TGTGCCTGGAGTGAGGGGATAAACTATGGCTACACCTTC,CAWSEGINYGYTF
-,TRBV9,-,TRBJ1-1,TGTGCCAGCAGCAAATACTCGGACAGCAACACTGAAGCTTTCTTT,CASSKYSDSNTEAFF
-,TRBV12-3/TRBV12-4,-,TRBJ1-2,TGTGCCAGCAGTTTTGGGTACAGGGAAGGCTACACCTTC,CASSFGYREGYTF
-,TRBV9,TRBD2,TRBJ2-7,TGTGCCAGCAGCGTAGGCCCCGGACGGGAGGCCTACGAGCAGTACTTC,CASSVGPGREAYEQYF
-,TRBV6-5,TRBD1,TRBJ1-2,TGTGCCAGCAGTCCTCAGAAGACAGGGTACTATGGCTACACCTTC,CASSPQKTGYYGYTF
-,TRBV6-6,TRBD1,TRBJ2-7,TGTGCCAGCAGTTGGGACAGATACGAGCAGTACTTC,CASSWDRYEQYF
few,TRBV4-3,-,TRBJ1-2,TGCGCCAGCAGCAAACGCCTGCTCGCTAGACAGAATTTC,CASSKRLLARQNF